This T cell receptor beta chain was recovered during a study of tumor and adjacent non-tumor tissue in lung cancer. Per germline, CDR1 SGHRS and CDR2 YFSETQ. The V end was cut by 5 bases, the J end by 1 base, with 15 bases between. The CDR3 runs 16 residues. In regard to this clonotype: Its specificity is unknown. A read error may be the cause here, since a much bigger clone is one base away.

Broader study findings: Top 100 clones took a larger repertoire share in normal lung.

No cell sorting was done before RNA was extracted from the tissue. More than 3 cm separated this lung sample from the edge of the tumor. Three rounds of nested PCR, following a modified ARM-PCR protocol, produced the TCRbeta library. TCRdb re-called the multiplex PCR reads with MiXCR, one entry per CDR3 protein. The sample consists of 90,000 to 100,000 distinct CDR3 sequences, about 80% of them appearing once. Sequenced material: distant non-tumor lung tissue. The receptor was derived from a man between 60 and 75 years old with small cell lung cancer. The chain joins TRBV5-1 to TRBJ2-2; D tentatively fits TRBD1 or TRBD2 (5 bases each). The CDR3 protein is CASRWSGTENTGELFF. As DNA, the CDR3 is TGCGCCAGCAGGTGGTCGGGGACGGAGAACACCGGGGAGCTGTTTTTT.